The 17 T cell receptor beta chains presented below share a single source sample, sequenced in a study of CD4+ T cells in melanoma. The assay was immunoSEQ multiplex PCR, and TCRdb's table has in-frame clones only and misses some. The table includes fewer than 20,000 clones, approximately 83% detected once. The specimen was cells from a culture (not recorded whether cultured in vitro). These receptors all stem from a human donor with melanoma.

The V and J genes are TRBV12-5 and TRBJ2-2, with TRBD1 identical over 7 bases. Germline lookup yields CDR1 LGHNT and CDR2 FRNRAP. The V gene end was trimmed by 1 base and the J gene end by 0 bases; junction bases not matched to a gene: 8. The CDR3 spans 18 residues. The DNA for the CDR3 is TGTGCTAGTGGTTTGGCGCCTAGACAGGGCCCGAACACCGGGGAGCTGTTTTTT. Encoded protein: CASGLAPRQGPNTGELFF.

The gene calls are TRBV7-8 and TRBJ1-4; D is ambiguous. The germline V and J ends were trimmed by 4 bases and 3 bases, with 18 bases remaining between them. Germline V gene sequence: CDR1 SGHVS, CDR2 FQNEAQ. The CDR3 is 17 residues long. CDR3 sequence: CASSSRVHPGANEKLFF. The CDR3 DNA is TGTGCCAGCAGCTCCCGGGTCCACCCCGGGGCTAATGAAAAACTGTTTTTT.

The chain recombines TRBV5-4 with TRBJ2-1, with D hard to call. Looked up from germline, CDR1 is SGHNT and CDR2 is YYREEE (reference sequence). The CDR3 covers 13 residues. The V and J ends lost 4 bases and 5 bases respectively, with 10 bases between them. The CDR3 DNA is TGTGCCAGCAGCCGGGCGAGGAACAATGAGCAGTTCTTC. This encodes CASSRARNNEQFF. The variable domain in full, with the rest retrieved from reference TRBV5-4 and TRBJ2-1, is ETGVTQSPTHLIKTRGQQVTLRCSSQSGHNTVSWYQQALGQGPQFIFQYYREEENGRGNFPPRFSGLQFPNYSSELNVNALELDDSALYLCASSRARNNEQFFGPGTRLTVL.

The chain recombines TRBV7-9 with TRBJ1-6; the D is unclear. The CDR3 sequence is 13 residues long. Germline values: CDR1 SEHNR, CDR2 FQNEAQ (reference sequence). V lost 2 bases and J 6 bases, leaving 5 bases between the germline ends. The CDR3 spells CASSLNFNSPLHF. CDR3 DNA: TGTGCCAGCAGCTTAAATTTTAATTCACCCCTCCACTTT.

The chain has TRBV5-5 and TRBJ2-7, with 9 positions matching TRBD1. Unmatched junction bases numbered 8, after V lost 4 bases and J lost 3 bases. The CDR3 covers 15 residues. Germline lookup yields CDR1 SGHKS and CDR2 YYEKEE (reference sequence). This chain's CDR3 is CASSGADRGHYEQYF. As DNA, the CDR3 is TGTGCCAGCAGCGGAGCGGACAGGGGCCACTACGAGCAGTACTTC.

The V call is TRBV6-5, the J call TRBJ2-7; 7 positions match TRBD2. This CDR3 has 15 residues. The V and J ends lost 4 bases and 2 bases, in that order; junction bases with no gene match: 8. Germline CDR1 reads MNHEY; CDR2 reads SVGAGI. The CDR3 spells CASSFLPGLTYEQYF. In DNA, the CDR3 is TGTGCCAGCAGTTTCCTTCCGGGACTAACCTACGAGCAGTACTTC.

The gene calls are TRBV6-1 and TRBJ2-5; D is possibly TRBD1 or TRBD2 (5 bases each). This CDR3 region has 12 residues. Deletions cut 4 bases from V and 11 bases from J, with 14 bases between. Germline CDR1 MNHNS, CDR2 SASEGT. The CDR3 loop is CASSAGTAGQYF. DNA for the CDR3: TGTGCCAGCAGTGCCGGGACGGCAGGGCAGTACTTC.

This clone is a singleton in its sample. The J gene is TRBJ2-5, the V gene TRBV5-5; 7 bases agree with TRBD1. This CDR3 is 14 amino acids long. The germline CDR1 and CDR2 sequences are SGHKS and YYEKEE (reference sequence). The junction had 5 bases not matched to a gene; V was cut back by 3 bases and J by 3 bases. As DNA, the CDR3 is TGTGCCAGCAGCTCGAGGACAGGAGAAGAGACCCAGTACTTC. It encodes CASSSRTGEETQYF. The full variable domain, its missing parts supplied by reference TRBV5-5 and TRBJ2-5, is DAGVTQSPTHLIKTRGQQVTLRCSPISGHKSVSWYQQVLGQGPQFIFQYYEKEERGRGNFPDRFSARQFPNYSSELNVNALLLGDSALYLCASSSRTGEETQYFGPGTRLLVL.

This chain links TRBV7-2 with TRBJ1-5; TRBD1 is a possible D gene (6 bases). In germline, CDR1 is SGHTA, CDR2 FQGNSA. This CDR3 comprises 15 residues. The V gene lost 1 base and the J gene lost 4 bases, with 11 bases spanning the gap. CDR3 sequence reads: CASSLETGWNQPQHF. CDR3 DNA sequence: TGTGCCAGCAGCTTAGAGACAGGATGGAATCAGCCCCAGCATTTT.

This chain joins TRBV5-4 and TRBJ1-1, with TRBD1 matching 7 bases. The junction had 10 bases not matched to a gene; V was cut back by 4 bases and J by 1 base. The CDR3 sequence is 16 residues long. Germline CDR1 SGHNT, CDR2 YYREEE (reference sequence). CDR3: CASSQIPDRENTEAFF. The CDR3 DNA follows: TGTGCCAGCAGCCAAATACCTGACAGGGAGAACACTGAAGCTTTCTTT.

The genes are TRBV6-5 and TRBJ1-2, with D possibly being TRBD1 (6 bases). The CDR3 has 14 amino acids. From germline, CDR1 is MNHEY and CDR2 SVGAGI. V was pared by 6 bases and J by 7 bases, with 18 bases between. The CDR3 sequence: CASRPPGVKVGYTF. The CDR3 DNA sequence: TGTGCCAGCAGACCCCCAGGGGTTAAAGTTGGCTACACCTTC.

The chain combines TRBV2 with TRBJ2-3; D is undetermined. Looked up from germline, CDR1 is SNHLY and CDR2 is FYNNEI. Deletions cut 7 bases from V and 2 bases from J, with 13 bases between. The CDR3 spans 14 residues. CDR3 nucleotide sequence: TGTGCCAGCACCGGGCCGCTAATCACAGATACGCAGTATTTT. This encodes CASTGPLITDTQYF. The complete variable domain, with remaining parts taken from reference TRBV2 and TRBJ2-3, reads EPEVTQTPSHQVTQMGQEVILRCVPISNHLYFYWYRQILGQKVEFLVSFYNNEISEKSEIFDDQFSVERPDGSNFTLKIRSTKLEDSAMYFCASTGPLITDTQYFGPGTRLTVL.

The chain couples TRBV4-1 to TRBJ1-6, with unresolved D. The germline CDR1 and CDR2 sequences are MGHRA and YSYEKL. V shed 5 bases and J shed 10 bases, with 15 bases lying between them. The CDR3 covers 14 residues. The CDR3 bases are TGCGCCAGCAGCTCCCCTATACCGAGGTCACCCCTCCACTTT. It specifies CASSSPIPRSPLHF.

This clone has only a few counts. The CDR3 loop is CASSLRTYSAEKLFF. The CDR3, as DNA: TGTGCCAGCAGCTTGAGGACCTATTCAGCGGAAAAACTGTTTTTT. V usage is TRBV13 and J usage is TRBJ1-4; no reliable D call. The CDR3 covers 15 residues. Looked up from germline, CDR1 is PRHDT and CDR2 is FYEKMQ (reference sequence). With 3 bases removed from V and 8 bases from J, the gap between germline ends came to 16 bases.

The chain recombines TRBV14 with TRBJ2-7; the D gene is possibly TRBD1 (6 bases). Germline CDR1 and CDR2: SGHDN and FVKESK. The CDR3 totals 13 residues. Between the trimmed V and J ends, which lost 4 bases and 7 bases, there was a span of 14 bases. CDR3 DNA sequence: TGTGCCAGCAGCCCTTACACAGGGTGGGAGCAGTACTTC. Its protein is CASSPYTGWEQYF.

The gene calls are TRBV15 and TRBJ1-1; tentatively, D is TRBD1 (6 bases). This CDR3 region has 13 residues. Trimming shortened V by 0 bases and J by 10 bases, and 12 bases separated the two germline ends. Germline V gives CDR1 LNHNV, CDR2 YYDKDF (reference sequence). CDR3: CATSRDWGAAAFF. CDR3 bases: TGTGCCACCAGCAGAGATTGGGGGGCAGCAGCTTTCTTT.

The V call is TRBV18, the J call TRBJ2-7; D is unresolved. The germline gives CDR1 KGHSH, CDR2 LQKENI. Trimming took off 0 bases at V and 6 bases at J, with 6 bases between the two ends. The CDR3 runs to 12 residues. The DNA of the CDR3 is TGTGCCAGCTCACCACCGTCTGGCGAGCAGTACTTC. Residues: CASSPPSGEQYF. The variable domain in full, with the rest retrieved from reference TRBV18 and TRBJ2-7, is NAGVMQNPRHLVRRRGQEARLRCSPMKGHSHVYWYRQLPEEGLKFMVYLQKENIIDESGMPKERFSAEFPKEGPSILRIQQVVRGDSAAYFCASSPPSGEQYFGPGTRLTVT.